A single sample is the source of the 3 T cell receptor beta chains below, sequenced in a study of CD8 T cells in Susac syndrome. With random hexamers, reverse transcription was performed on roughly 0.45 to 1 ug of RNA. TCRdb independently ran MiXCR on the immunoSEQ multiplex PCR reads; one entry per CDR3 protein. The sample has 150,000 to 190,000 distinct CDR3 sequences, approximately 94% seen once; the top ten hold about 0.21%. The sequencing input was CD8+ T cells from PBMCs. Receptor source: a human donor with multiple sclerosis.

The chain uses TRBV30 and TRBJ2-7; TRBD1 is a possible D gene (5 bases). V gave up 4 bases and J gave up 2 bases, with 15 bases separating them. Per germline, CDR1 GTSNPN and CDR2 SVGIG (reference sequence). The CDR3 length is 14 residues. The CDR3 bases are TGTGCCTGGAATGGAGCCAGGGAAGCCTACGAGCAGTACTTC. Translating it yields CAWNGAREAYEQYF.

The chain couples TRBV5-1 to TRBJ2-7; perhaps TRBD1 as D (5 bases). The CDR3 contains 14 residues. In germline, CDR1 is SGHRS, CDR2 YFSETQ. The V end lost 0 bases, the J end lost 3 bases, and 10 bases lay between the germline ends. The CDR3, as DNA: TGCGCCAGCAGCTTGGCAGGGTTCGGCTACGAGCAGTACTTC. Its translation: CASSLAGFGYEQYF. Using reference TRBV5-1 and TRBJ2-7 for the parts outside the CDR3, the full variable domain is KAGVTQTPRYLIKTRGQQVTLSCSPISGHRSVSWYQQTPGQGLQFLFEYFSETQRNKGNFPGRFSGRQFSNSRSEMNVSTLELGDSALYLCASSLAGFGYEQYFGPGTRLTVT.

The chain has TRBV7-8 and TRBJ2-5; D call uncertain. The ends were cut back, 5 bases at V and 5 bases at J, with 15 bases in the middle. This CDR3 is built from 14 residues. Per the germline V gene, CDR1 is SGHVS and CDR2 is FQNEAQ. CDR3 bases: TGTGCCAGCAGCACCCAAAGGGCAAGGGAGACCCAGTACTTC. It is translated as CASSTQRARETQYF.